The 20 T cell receptor beta chains below come from one sample, sequenced in a study of PD-L1 blockade in urothelial cancer. Regarding time point: peripheral blood 6 weeks after treatment start. Profiling relied on immunoSEQ multiplex PCR, and the TCRdb table lists in-frame clones only, not all of them. The repertoire holds 45,000 to 55,000 clones, with around 85% as singletons. This specimen consisted of PBMCs, obtained around atezolizumab (anti-PD-L1) treatment. These receptors originate from a man in his 60s with urothelial cancer.

The genes are TRBV5-1 and TRBJ1-3; perhaps TRBD1 as D (6 bases). The germline V and J ends were trimmed by 4 bases and 3 bases, with 14 bases remaining between them. Germline loops: CDR1 SGHRS, CDR2 YFSETQ. The CDR3 length is 15 residues. CDR3 amino acids: CASSISGHFGNTIYF. The CDR3 DNA is TGCGCCAGCAGCATATCGGGACACTTTGGAAACACCATATATTTT.

This clone turned up a few times. This chain connects TRBV6-4 to TRBJ2-1, with a tentative D call TRBD2 (6 bases). The CDR3 is 15 residues long. The V gene's germline CDR1 is MRHNA and CDR2 SNTAGT. With 3 bases removed from V and 4 bases from J, the gap between germline ends came to 13 bases. As DNA, the CDR3 is TGTGCCAGCAGTGAACAATCGACTAGGTACAATGAGCAGTTCTTC. Its protein product is CASSEQSTRYNEQFF.

V is TRBV6-1 and J is TRBJ2-3; D remains ambiguous. Trimming took off 7 bases at V and 0 bases at J, with 14 bases between the two ends. The germline gives CDR1 MNHNS, CDR2 SASEGT. CDR3 size: 15 residues. CDR3 sequence: CASTRLPVSTDTQYF. The CDR3 region has the DNA TGTGCCAGCACCAGACTTCCTGTTAGCACAGATACGCAGTATTTT.

The CDR3 loop is CASSLYGTSGYNEQFF. CDR3 DNA sequence: TGTGCCAGCAGCTTGTATGGGACTAGCGGTTACAATGAGCAGTTCTTC. The chain combines TRBV5-5 with TRBJ2-1; 11 bases line up with TRBD2. Trimming removed 1 base from V and 4 bases from J; junction bases left unmatched: 4. This CDR3 spans 16 amino acids. Germline-derived CDR1 and CDR2 are SGHKS and YYEKEE (reference sequence).

V gene TRBV5-4 combines with J gene TRBJ2-5, with a possible D match to TRBD2 (6 bases). V was shortened by 2 bases and J by 7 bases, with 15 bases between the two germline ends. In germline, CDR1 is SGHNT, CDR2 YYREEE (reference sequence). The CDR3 sequence is 14 residues long. The CDR3 reads CASSLNTKGGTQYF. DNA of the CDR3: TGTGCCAGCAGCTTAAACACGAAGGGAGGGACCCAGTACTTC.

The chain uses TRBV2 and TRBJ1-2; TRBD1 matches 10 bases. V was clipped by 6 bases and J by 0 bases; unmatched bases: 7. Germline CDR1 is SNHLY and CDR2 is FYNNEI. The CDR3 is 16 amino acids. The CDR3 spells CASSRQGARANYGYTF. CDR3 DNA: TGTGCCAGCAGCCGACAGGGGGCAAGAGCTAACTATGGCTACACCTTC.

This chain joins TRBV19 and TRBJ2-7; no definite D call. The CDR3 has 14 amino acids. The V end lost 9 bases, the J end lost 0 bases, and 15 bases lay between the germline ends. Germline assignment: CDR1 LNHDA and CDR2 SQIVND (reference sequence). Here the CDR3 DNA reads TGTGCCAGCAAAAAGTCGTCTAGCTCCTACGAGCAGTACTTC. It is translated as CASKKSSSSYEQYF. The full variable domain, completed using reference TRBV19 and TRBJ2-7, is DGGITQSPKYLFRKEGQNVTLSCEQNLNHDAMYWYRQDPGQGLRLIYYSQIVNDFQKGDIAEGYSVSREKKESFPLTVTSAQKNPTAFYLCASKKSSSSYEQYFGPGTRLTVT.

The chain links TRBV5-1 to TRBJ1-5, with a tentative D call TRBD1 (5 bases). This CDR3 has 15 amino acids. Germline assignment: CDR1 SGHRS and CDR2 YFSETQ. Trimming removed 1 base from V and 3 bases from J, with 11 bases in between. The CDR3 DNA is TGCGCCAGCAGCTTGAGTCCGGGGGACAATCAGCCCCAGCATTTT. Translation: CASSLSPGDNQPQHF. Together with reference TRBV5-1 and TRBJ1-5, the CDR3 gives the full variable domain: KAGVTQTPRYLIKTRGQQVTLSCSPISGHRSVSWYQQTPGQGLQFLFEYFSETQRNKGNFPGRFSGRQFSNSRSEMNVSTLELGDSALYLCASSLSPGDNQPQHFGDGTRLSIL.

The genes are TRBV9 and TRBJ2-7; 11 positions agree with TRBD2. Unmatched junction bases numbered 7, after V lost 4 bases and J lost 7 bases. Germline V CDR1 and CDR2: SGDLS, YYNGEE. The CDR3 runs to 14 residues. CDR3 DNA: TGTGCCAGCAGCCCAATAGCGGGGGGGGGTGAGCAGTACTTC. Amino acids: CASSPIAGGGEQYF. The variable domain in full, completed from reference TRBV9 and TRBJ2-7, reads DSGVTQTPKHLITATGQRVTLRCSPRSGDLSVYWYQQSLDQGLQFLIQYYNGEERAKGNILERFSAQQFPDLHSELNLSSLELGDSALYFCASSPIAGGGEQYFGPGTRLTVT.

The rearrangement uses TRBV7-8 and TRBJ1-6, with 7 positions matching TRBD1. Germline values: CDR1 SGHVS, CDR2 FQNEAQ. The CDR3 covers 14 residues. J gave up 7 bases and V 5 bases, and 5 bases lay outside the gene matches. CDR3 in amino acids: CASSPGTANSPLHF. For the CDR3, the DNA is TGTGCCAGCAGCCCCGGGACAGCCAATTCACCCCTCCACTTT.

This clone has a single count. The chain has TRBV10-1 and TRBJ2-3, with TRBD2 as a possible D gene (5 bases). The CDR3 consists of 11 residues. Germline CDR1 is WNHNN and CDR2 is SYGVQD (reference sequence). Trimming cost V 8 bases and J 6 bases, with 9 bases left between them. This CDR3 is CASAGGDTQYF. The CDR3, as DNA: TGCGCCAGCGCGGGTGGGGATACGCAGTATTTT.

This clone was observed a single time. This chain's CDR3 is CASRPRQGTSGSHYEQYF. CDR3 DNA: TGTGCCAGCAGACCTCGACAGGGGACTAGCGGGTCCCACTACGAGCAGTACTTC. V is TRBV7-9 and J is TRBJ2-7, with TRBD2 matching over 12 bases. This CDR3 comprises 18 residues. V shed 6 bases and J 3 bases; nucleotides not matched to a gene: 15. In germline, CDR1 is SEHNR, CDR2 FQNEAQ (reference sequence).

This chain joins TRBV28 and TRBJ1-2, with 8 bases identical to TRBD1. V was clipped by 6 bases and J by 1 base; unmatched bases: 7. Germline V gene data show CDR1 as MDHEN and CDR2 as SYDVKM. This CDR3 comprises 15 residues. This CDR3 reads CASRDQGAYNYGYTF. For the CDR3, the DNA is TGTGCCAGCAGAGATCAGGGGGCGTATAACTATGGCTACACCTTC.

CDR3 nucleotides: TGTGCCAGCAGTGGAACAGGGAATCAGCCCCAGCATTTT. Translated, it gives CASSGTGNQPQHF. This chain uses TRBV2 with TRBJ1-5, with D maybe TRBD1 (6 bases). CDR3 size: 13 residues. The germline V gene encodes CDR1 SNHLY and CDR2 FYNNEI. Trimming removed 4 bases at V and 4 bases at J, with 8 bases between.

This sequence joins TRBV10-3 and TRBJ1-2; D might be TRBD1 (5 bases). The V and J ends lost 10 bases and 8 bases respectively, with 20 bases between them. The CDR3 totals 13 residues. Germline V lookup: CDR1 ENHRY, CDR2 SYGVKD. This chain's CDR3 is CATAVGEAAGYTF. CDR3 DNA sequence: TGTGCCACCGCCGTGGGGGAGGCTGCGGGCTACACCTTC.

This clone occurred once. CDR3 protein: CASSRSTGFNSPLHF. The CDR3 coding sequence is TGCGCCAGCAGTAGATCGACAGGGTTTAATTCACCCCTCCACTTT. The V call is TRBV5-1, the J call TRBJ1-6, with 7 bases identical to TRBD1. The junction had 8 bases not matched to a gene; V was cut back by 5 bases and J by 6 bases. Germline V gene lookup returns CDR1 SGHRS and CDR2 YFSETQ. This CDR3 region has 15 residues.

This clone was counted only a few times. The rearrangement uses TRBV6-5 and TRBJ1-3; 12 positions agree with TRBD1. After removal of 5 bases from V and 8 bases from J, the junction contained 7 bases not matched to a gene. The germline CDR1 and CDR2 sequences are MNHEY and SVGAGI. The CDR3 runs 15 residues. CDR3 bases: TGTGCCAGCAGTCGTTCGGGACAGGGGGCTTACACCATATATTTT. Its translation: CASSRSGQGAYTIYF.

The sample holds a few counts of this clone. The chain joins TRBV7-9 to TRBJ1-1, with a tentative D call TRBD1 (5 bases). The CDR3 totals 15 residues. CDR1 SEHNR and CDR2 FQNEAQ come from the germline V gene (reference sequence). Deletions cut 0 bases from V and 1 base from J, with 9 bases between. The CDR3 nucleotides are TGTGCCAGCAGCTTAGCTCAGGGTGGGAACACTGAAGCTTTCTTT. It encodes CASSLAQGGNTEAFF.

The rearrangement joins TRBV5-4 to TRBJ2-1; the match to TRBD2 covers 8 bases. The CDR3 has 16 amino acids. V gave up 3 bases and J gave up 4 bases; unmatched junction bases: 9. Germline V CDR1 and CDR2: SGHNT, YYREEE (reference sequence). In nucleotides, the CDR3 is TGTGCCAGCAGCTACCCACTAGCGGCAACTTACAATGAGCAGTTCTTC. It specifies CASSYPLAATYNEQFF.

The chain uses TRBV7-8 and TRBJ2-5; no firm D call. CDR1 and CDR2 from the germline V gene are SGHVS and FQNEAQ. V lost 5 bases, J lost 1 base, and 2 bases lay in between. The CDR3 loop spans 11 amino acids. The CDR3: CASSLQETQYF. The CDR3 DNA reads as TGTGCCAGCAGCCTCCAAGAGACCCAGTACTTC.